This T cell receptor (beta chain) was obtained from a study of shared clonotypes between healthy human individuals. Notes on the study in general: Naive subsets generally had larger estimated richness than memory subsets. Generation probabilities were higher for clonotypes shared across all four sorted-subset donors than for unshared ones.

The assay was run at deep level. As processed by the authors: ImmunoSEQ gave junction-only sequences without quality scores, so filtering differed. Assay: immunoSEQ multiplex PCR; the TCRdb copy retains only in-frame clones and omits some. V and J calls plus clone size are reproduced from that table; the DNA served to infer D and trimming. There are some 1.1 million clones in the sample; roughly 80% occur only once, and roughly 0.83% lies in the top ten. Germline values: CDR1 SGHTA, CDR2 FQGTGA. V dropped 5 bases and J dropped 5 bases, with 13 bases sitting between them. The CDR3 spans 14 residues. About this clone itself: Its antigen is not known.

The clonotype was recovered from a man younger than 35 in good health. Some clones in this sample may be carry-over from other donors' samples. The rearrangement uses TRBV7-3 and TRBJ2-1; D may be TRBD1 (6 bases). Sample: memory CD4+ T cells from PBMCs. The sample's subset: CD45RA-negative fraction. The chain's CDR3 is CASSTIGTNNEQFF. The CDR3 coding sequence is TGTGCCAGCAGCACTATAGGGACAAACAATGAGCAGTTCTTC.